These 27 T cell receptor beta chains were sequenced from one sample in a study of cytomegalovirus exposure and HLA in healthy donors. Primers included in the PCR were 60 Vbeta and 13 Jbeta primers. The data were produced by immunoSEQ multiplex PCR, yet TCRdb's version contains in-frame clones alone and is incomplete. The sample has hundreds of thousands of clones, around 80% seen once; the top ten hold 15% to 18%. Sequencing was performed on PBMCs. The receptors stem from a man in his forties or fifties in good health and CMV-seronegative.

The CDR3 protein is CASSQALQGRIGYTF. CDR3 bases: TGTGCCAGCTCACAAGCCCTACAGGGGAGGATTGGCTACACCTTC. The chain carries TRBV18 and TRBJ1-2; 7 bases fit TRBD1. The germline gives CDR1 KGHSH, CDR2 LQKENI. The V segment lost 4 bases and the J segment 7 bases; nucleotides outside the gene matches: 12. The CDR3 runs 15 residues.

This clone came up a few times. The gene calls are TRBV6-5 and TRBJ1-2; D is unresolved. Germline CDR1 and CDR2: MNHEY and SVGAGI. V was shortened by 0 bases and J by 4 bases, with 6 bases between the two germline ends. CDR3 size: 13 residues. The CDR3: CASSYSRGYGYTF. The CDR3 nucleotides read TGTGCCAGCAGTTACTCGAGAGGCTATGGCTACACCTTC.

This clone was detected a few times. This rearrangement joins TRBV19 to TRBJ1-5, with 12 bases matching TRBD1. There are 17 residues in the CDR3. The germline V gene encodes CDR1 LNHDA and CDR2 SQIVND (reference sequence). V lost 6 bases to trimming and J lost 0 bases; unmatched junction nucleotides: 6. The CDR3 DNA is TGTGCCAGTAGGCCGGGACAGGGGGCCTATAGCAATCAGCCCCAGCATTTT. Its translation is CASRPGQGAYSNQPQHF.

This sequence joins TRBV25-1 and TRBJ1-1; 7 positions agree with TRBD1. V lost 6 bases to trimming and J lost 3 bases; unmatched junction nucleotides: 4. The CDR3 covers 13 residues. Germline CDR1 MGHDK, CDR2 SYGVNS. This CDR3 reads CASRLTGDTEAFF. The CDR3 DNA reads as TGTGCCAGCAGGTTAACAGGGGACACTGAAGCTTTCTTT.

This chain connects TRBV28 to TRBJ2-4; 7 bases agree with TRBD2. CDR1 MDHEN and CDR2 SYDVKM come from the germline V gene. The CDR3 runs to 15 residues. V was pared by 5 bases and J by 9 bases, with 13 bases of the junction left unmatched. Here the CDR3 reads CASSLSRTRRGIQYF. CDR3 DNA: TGTGCCAGCAGTCTCTCCCGGACTAGACGCGGCATTCAGTACTTC.

The rearrangement uses TRBV5-1 and TRBJ2-1; 7 positions agree with TRBD1. The CDR3 runs 16 residues. Germline CDR1 SGHRS, CDR2 YFSETQ. The ends lost 3 bases at V and 3 bases at J; junction bases unmatched: 9. The CDR3 bases are TGCGCCAGCAGCTCGAATCCGGGACAGTTCTACAATGAGCAGTTCTTC. Translation gives CASSSNPGQFYNEQFF. Drawing the rest from reference TRBV5-1 and TRBJ2-1, the complete variable domain is KAGVTQTPRYLIKTRGQQVTLSCSPISGHRSVSWYQQTPGQGLQFLFEYFSETQRNKGNFPGRFSGRQFSNSRSEMNVSTLELGDSALYLCASSSNPGQFYNEQFFGPGTRLTVL.

The chain carries TRBV9 and TRBJ1-5, with D perhaps matching TRBD1 (6 bases). This CDR3 contains 15 residues. Trimming stripped 4 bases from V and 6 bases from J, with 17 bases between. Germline V gene sequence: CDR1 SGDLS, CDR2 YYNGEE. CDR3 region: CASSRGGGWGQPQHF. The CDR3, as DNA: TGTGCCAGCAGCAGGGGAGGGGGTTGGGGTCAGCCCCAGCATTTT. Together with reference TRBV9 and TRBJ1-5, the CDR3 gives the full variable domain: DSGVTQTPKHLITATGQRVTLRCSPRSGDLSVYWYQQSLDQGLQFLIQYYNGEERAKGNILERFSAQQFPDLHSELNLSSLELGDSALYFCASSRGGGWGQPQHFGDGTRLSIL.

This chain links TRBV18 with TRBJ1-1; TRBD1 is a possible D gene (5 bases). The CDR3 is made up of 14 amino acids. Trimming removed 5 bases from V and 0 bases from J, with 10 bases in between. Germline V gives CDR1 KGHSH, CDR2 LQKENI. The CDR3 DNA reads TGTGCCAGCTCATATCAGGGTATGAACACTGAAGCTTTCTTT. As protein: CASSYQGMNTEAFF. Complete variable domain (other parts from reference TRBV18 and TRBJ1-1): NAGVMQNPRHLVRRRGQEARLRCSPMKGHSHVYWYRQLPEEGLKFMVYLQKENIIDESGMPKERFSAEFPKEGPSILRIQQVVRGDSAAYFCASSYQGMNTEAFFGQGTRLTVV.

V gene TRBV4-2 combines with J gene TRBJ1-2, with 11 bases that match TRBD1. The CDR3 is made up of 16 amino acids. V lost 0 bases, J lost 6 bases, and 6 bases stayed unmatched. CDR1 LGHNA and CDR2 YNFKEQ come from the germline V gene. The CDR3 reads CASSQESGQGADGYTF. The CDR3 DNA reads as TGTGCCAGCAGCCAAGAGAGCGGACAGGGGGCGGATGGCTACACCTTC.

This clone was recorded only once. This chain links TRBV9 with TRBJ2-1; 12 bases match TRBD2. With 3 bases clipped from V and 5 bases from J, the junction kept 21 bases outside the gene matches. Per germline, CDR1 SGDLS and CDR2 YYNGEE. The CDR3 contains 21 residues. This CDR3 is CASSASLLAGGPGDTNNEQFF. In DNA form, the CDR3 reads TGTGCCAGCAGCGCCTCACTCCTAGCGGGAGGGCCGGGGGACACGAACAATGAGCAGTTCTTC.

The count of this clone is one. V gene TRBV18 combines with J gene TRBJ2-7, with 13 bases fitting TRBD2. The CDR3 is 19 residues long. Trimming took 4 bases from V and 7 from J; bases not matched to a gene: 19. Germline lookup yields CDR1 KGHSH and CDR2 LQKENI. CDR3 in DNA: TGTGCCAGCTCACGAACGAGTTGGGACAGACCGGGACTAGCGGGGGAGCAGTACTTC. Protein product: CASSRTSWDRPGLAGEQYF.

The J gene is TRBJ2-7, the V gene TRBV5-1, with 8 bases matching TRBD1. Unmatched junction bases numbered 4, after V lost 3 bases and J lost 2 bases. CDR3 length: 14 residues. Germline loops: CDR1 SGHRS, CDR2 YFSETQ. This CDR3 reads CASSYYRGAYEQYF. The CDR3 DNA follows: TGCGCCAGCAGCTACTACAGGGGGGCCTACGAGCAGTACTTC.

This rearrangement joins TRBV18 to TRBJ2-3; 9 bases agree with TRBD2. The V gene end was trimmed by 3 bases and the J gene end by 0 bases; junction bases not matched to a gene: 1. This CDR3 region has 15 residues. CDR1 and CDR2 from the germline V gene are KGHSH and LQKENI. The CDR3 nucleotides read TGTGCCAGCTCACCTACTAGCGGGAGCACAGATACGCAGTATTTT. Its protein is CASSPTSGSTDTQYF.

This chain uses TRBV29-1 with TRBJ2-5, with TRBD1 matching over 9 bases. V was pared by 0 bases and J by 4 bases, with 12 bases of the junction left unmatched. The germline gives CDR1 SQVTM, CDR2 ANQGSEA. The CDR3 totals 17 residues. CDR3 sequence: CSVEELRRDRVSETQYF. The DNA for the CDR3 is TGCAGCGTTGAAGAACTAAGGCGGGACAGGGTGTCAGAGACCCAGTACTTC.

This chain connects TRBV19 to TRBJ1-6; perhaps TRBD1 as D (5 bases). Germline V lookup: CDR1 LNHDA, CDR2 SQIVND (reference sequence). Trimming shortened V by 5 bases and J by 4 bases, and 12 bases separated the two germline ends. This CDR3 is built from 15 residues. In nucleotides, the CDR3 is TGTGCCAGTAGTTCTGGGGGGTTGTATAATTCACCCCTCCACTTT. Translation gives CASSSGGLYNSPLHF.

The chain links TRBV7-3 to TRBJ2-1; 13 positions match TRBD2. Germline-derived CDR1 and CDR2 are SGHTA and FQGTGA. Trimming took 4 bases from V and 9 from J; bases not matched to a gene: 9. CDR3 length: 16 residues. For the CDR3, the DNA is TGTGCCAGCAGCTCCCTTCTGGGACTAGCGGGAACTGAGCAGTTCTTC. As protein: CASSSLLGLAGTEQFF.

In this sample, this clone turned up once. This chain uses TRBV6-6 with TRBJ2-2; D is undetermined. Trimming removed 7 bases at V and 2 bases at J, with 11 bases between. This CDR3 spans 14 amino acids. The germline V gene has CDR1 MNHNY and CDR2 SVGAGI (reference sequence). The CDR3 sequence: CASIFLINTGELFF. DNA for the CDR3: TGTGCCAGCATATTTCTAATCAACACCGGGGAGCTGTTTTTT.

This clone was seen once. J is TRBJ1-2 and V is TRBV28; the D is unclear. Germline V lookup: CDR1 MDHEN, CDR2 SYDVKM. The CDR3 has 11 amino acids. The V gene lost 6 bases and the J gene lost 8 bases, with 10 bases spanning the gap. The CDR3 bases are TGTGCCAGCAGACTTGTGAGCGGCTACACCTTC. It encodes CASRLVSGYTF.

This clone has a handful of counts. The chain links TRBV4-2 to TRBJ2-5, with D uncertain. CDR3 size: 15 residues. The germline gives CDR1 LGHNA, CDR2 YNFKEQ. Trimming shortened V by 4 bases and J by 0 bases, and 12 bases separated the two germline ends. CDR3 DNA sequence: TGTGCCAGCAGCCCCTCTTATGAGCACCAAGAGACCCAGTACTTC. This encodes CASSPSYEHQETQYF.

The table lists this clone with a count of one. This rearrangement joins TRBV18 to TRBJ2-7; D is possibly TRBD2 (5 bases). Germline loops: CDR1 KGHSH, CDR2 LQKENI. The CDR3 runs to 16 residues. V was cut by 0 bases and J by 4 bases, with 16 bases left in between. CDR3 DNA: TGTGCCAGCTCACCACCGGGGAGAGGAGGCGGGTACGAGCAGTACTTC. Protein: CASSPPGRGGGYEQYF.

The gene calls are TRBV19 and TRBJ2-7, with TRBD2 matching 8 bases. The CDR3 has 14 residues. With 3 bases clipped from V and 2 bases from J, the junction kept 3 bases outside the gene matches. Germline V gene lookup returns CDR1 LNHDA and CDR2 SQIVND (reference sequence). CDR3 in DNA: TGTGCCAGTAGTATTGGGACTAGTGCCTACGAGCAGTACTTC. It specifies CASSIGTSAYEQYF.

The chain has TRBV28 and TRBJ1-1; a weak D match, TRBD1 (5 bases). The CDR3 contains 12 residues. The germline gives CDR1 MDHEN, CDR2 SYDVKM. V lost 7 bases and J 3 bases, leaving 9 bases between the germline ends. The CDR3 bases are TGTGCCAGCACCCAGGGTGACACTGAAGCTTTCTTT. It codes for CASTQGDTEAFF.

This clone has only a few counts. This chain connects TRBV2 to TRBJ1-5; D uncertain. Trimming stripped 0 bases from V and 0 bases from J, with 9 bases between. This CDR3 is 16 amino acids long. Germline CDR1 and CDR2: SNHLY and FYNNEI. CDR3 coding DNA: TGTGCCAGCAGTGAAGCAAGCGGATTTAGCAATCAGCCCCAGCATTTT. Its protein is CASSEASGFSNQPQHF. The full variable domain, with the rest looked up from reference TRBV2 and TRBJ1-5, is EPEVTQTPSHQVTQMGQEVILRCVPISNHLYFYWYRQILGQKVEFLVSFYNNEISEKSEIFDDQFSVERPDGSNFTLKIRSTKLEDSAMYFCASSEASGFSNQPQHFGDGTRLSIL.

With respect to this clone: Other DNA sequences in this sample translate to the same CDR3. This chain connects TRBV14 to TRBJ1-5; D is uncertain. CDR1 and CDR2 from the germline V gene are SGHDN and FVKESK. V lost 1 base and J lost 7, with 5 bases in between. The CDR3 length is 12 residues. CDR3 nucleotides: TGTGCCAGCAGCCAAGGGCGGCAGCCCCAGCATTTT. It specifies CASSQGRQPQHF.

This clone was observed a few times. The rearrangement links TRBV5-4 to TRBJ2-1, with 9 positions matching TRBD1. This CDR3 contains 16 residues. The junction had 5 bases not matched to a gene; V was cut back by 4 bases and J by 0 bases. CDR1 is SGHNT, CDR2 YYREEE, per germline (reference sequence). CDR3 sequence (DNA): TGTGCCAGCAGCGCTCCGGGACAGGGCTCCTACAATGAGCAGTTCTTC. Amino acid sequence: CASSAPGQGSYNEQFF. The variable domain in full, with the rest retrieved from reference TRBV5-4 and TRBJ2-1, is ETGVTQSPTHLIKTRGQQVTLRCSSQSGHNTVSWYQQALGQGPQFIFQYYREEENGRGNFPPRFSGLQFPNYSSELNVNALELDDSALYLCASSAPGQGSYNEQFFGPGTRLTVL.

The J gene is TRBJ1-3, the V gene TRBV5-6; D not certain. CDR3 length equals 15 residues. Germline loops: CDR1 SGHDT, CDR2 YYEEEE. The V and J ends lost 1 base and 7 bases respectively, with 15 bases between them. DNA for the CDR3: TGTGCCAGCAGCTTGCGTAGCACCGCGGCGAACACCATATATTTT. Translated: CASSLRSTAANTIYF. Based on the CDR3 plus reference TRBV5-6 and TRBJ1-3, the full variable domain is DAGVTQSPTHLIKTRGQQVTLRCSPKSGHDTVSWYQQALGQGPQFIFQYYEEEERQRGNFPDRFSGHQFPNYSSELNVNALLLGDSALYLCASSLRSTAANTIYFGEGSWLTVV.

The V gene is TRBV19, the J gene TRBJ1-5; 7 positions agree with TRBD1. V trimming: 4 bases; J trimming: 5 bases; junction bases outside the gene matches: 8. The CDR3 consists of 15 residues. The germline V gene has CDR1 LNHDA and CDR2 SQIVND (reference sequence). The CDR3: CASSTRQGGYQPQHF. CDR3 sequence (DNA): TGTGCCAGTAGTACTAGACAGGGCGGGTATCAGCCCCAGCATTTT.